A selection of T cell receptor beta chains follows, all from one sample in a study of regulatory T cells in long-lasting Graves disease. MiXCR, applied by TCRdb to the multiplex PCR reads, yields one record per CDR3 protein. The table has under 500,000 distinct CDR3 sequences, roughly 20% seen once; the top ten hold 7.8%. The sample was peripheral blood mononuclear cells (PBMCs), taken when the disease was refractory, from a patient treated with antithyroid drugs. These receptors all come from a female donor with Graves disease. CDR3s include the opening cysteine and the closing phenylalanine or tryptophan. A D gene is named only where the DNA matches it firmly. Clone size is stated in some rows and not others, as once, few, many or a class when expanded.

d_gene | j_gene | v_gene | abundance | CDR3aa | CDR3nt
NA | TRBJ2-5 | TRBV7-2 | many | CASSLPFTGETQYF | TGTGCCAGCAGCTTACCGTTCACAGGGGAGACCCAGTACTTC
TRBD1 | TRBJ2-5 | TRBV12-5 | NA | CASGFLRDRGFVCLRSEETQYF | TGTGCTAGTGGTTTTCTCCGGGACAGGGGTTTTGTCTGCCTTCGATCTGAAGAGACCCAGTACTTC
TRBD1 | TRBJ2-7 | TRBV2 | many | CASSEALGWVKRQGVYEQYF | TGTGCCAGCAGTGAAGCGCTTGGATGGGTAAAGCGACAGGGCGTCTACGAGCAGTACTTC
TRBD1 | TRBJ1-6 | TRBV28 | many | CASRQGAYNSPLHF | TGTGCCAGCCGGCAGGGGGCCTATAATTCACCCCTCCACTTT
NA | TRBJ2-7 | TRBV7-2 | many | CASRRDSGYEQYF | TGTGCCAGCAGGAGGGACTCGGGCTACGAGCAGTACTTC
TRBD1 | TRBJ1-5 | TRBV28 | many | CASITQGVDQPQHF | TGTGCCAGCATTACACAGGGGGTGGATCAGCCCCAGCATTTT
TRBD1 | TRBJ2-7 | TRBV7-3 | many | CASSSGQVGNEQYF | TGTGCCAGCAGCTCGGGACAGGTCGGCAACGAGCAGTACTTC
TRBD1 | TRBJ1-4 | TRBV6-9 | NA | CASSYLRTGKPEKLFF | TGTGCCAGCAGTTACCTAAGGACAGGGAAACCTGAAAAACTGTTTTTT
NA | TRBJ2-2 | TRBV6-2/TRBV6-3 | NA | CASSYTIGQTNTGELFF | TGTGCCAGCAGTTACACAATCGGGCAGACGAACACCGGGGAGCTGTTTTTT
TRBD1 | TRBJ1-2 | TRBV7-2 | many | CASSLQTGGYYGYTF | TGTGCCAGCAGCTTACAGACAGGGGGTTACTATGGCTACACCTTC
TRBD1 | TRBJ2-7 | TRBV19 | NA | CASSINPGGYEQYF | TGTGCCAGTAGTATAAATCCAGGGGGCTACGAGCAGTACTTC
NA | TRBJ2-7 | TRBV5-1 | NA | CASSPMDRKSSYEQYF | TGCGCCAGCAGCCCCATGGACAGAAAGAGCTCCTACGAGCAGTACTTC
TRBD2 | TRBJ2-5 | TRBV27 | many | CASSSGLAGMKGETQYF | TGTGCCAGCAGTTCGGGACTAGCGGGGATGAAGGGGGAGACCCAGTACTTC
TRBD2 | TRBJ2-3 | TRBV28 | NA | CASSQSGRYTDTQYF | TGTGCCAGCAGCCAAAGCGGGAGGTACACAGATACGCAGTATTTT
NA | TRBJ2-6 | TRBV5-1 | NA | CASSLVSRKLAGANVLTF | TGCGCCAGCAGCTTGGTGTCTAGGAAGCTCGCTGGGGCCAACGTCCTGACTTTC
NA | TRBJ2-7 | TRBV20-1 | few | CSVRPGYSEQYF | TGCAGTGTTCGTCCAGGGTATAGCGAGCAGTACTTC
TRBD1 | TRBJ1-5 | TRBV30 | many | CAWSMGQDQPQHF | TGTGCCTGGAGCATGGGACAGGATCAGCCCCAGCATTTT
TRBD1 | TRBJ2-5 | TRBV20-1 | many | CSAYRGLAETQYF | TGCAGTGCTTACAGGGGGCTGGCGGAGACCCAGTACTTC
TRBD2 | TRBJ2-7 | TRBV28 | many | CASRPTGTIYEQYF | TGTGCCAGCAGACCGACGGGGACTATCTACGAGCAGTACTTC
NA | TRBJ2-1 | TRBV10-2 | NA | CASSELDYNEQFF | TGCGCCAGCAGTGAGTTGGACTACAATGAGCAGTTCTTC
NA | TRBJ2-7 | TRBV7-9 | many | CASSSGTTYEQYF | TGTGCCAGCAGCTCCGGGACAACATACGAGCAGTACTTC
TRBD1 | TRBJ1-5 | TRBV19 | many | CASKVGGQGEWSNQPQHF | TGTGCCAGTAAGGTAGGAGGACAGGGTGAATGGAGCAATCAGCCCCAGCATTTT
NA | TRBJ2-7 | TRBV6-1 | many | CASFSIAASYEQYF | TGTGCCAGTTTCTCCATAGCGGCCTCCTACGAGCAGTACTTC
TRBD1 | TRBJ1-1 | TRBV7-9 | many | CASSFLSTKQGKNTEAFF | TGTGCCAGCAGCTTTCTTAGCACGAAACAGGGGAAGAACACTGAAGCTTTCTTT
NA | TRBJ2-2 | TRBV2 | many | CASSEKRAVSTGELFF | TGTGCCAGCAGTGAAAAACGGGCGGTGTCCACCGGGGAGCTGTTTTTT
NA | TRBJ2-7 | TRBV11-2 | NA | CASSFDRGPGEQYF | TGTGCCAGCAGCTTCGACCGTGGTCCGGGGGAGCAGTACTTC
NA | TRBJ1-1 | TRBV19 | NA | CASSSQAWNTEALF | TGTGCCAGTAGTAGTCAAGCGTGGAACACTGAAGCTCTCTTT
TRBD1 | TRBJ1-3 | TRBV20-1 | few | CSARRVGQGAGNTIYF | TGCAGTGCTAGAAGAGTCGGACAGGGGGCTGGAAACACCATATATTTT
NA | TRBJ2-5 | TRBV29-1 | NA | CSAGQTSQETQYF | TGCAGCGCGGGACAGACTAGCCAAGAGACCCAGTACTTC